Each of the 21 T cell receptor beta chains below was sequenced from the same sample in a study of T cell responses to AZD1222 COVID-19 vaccine (dated by TCRdb to about 2021). Libraries were made using the immunoSEQ multiplex PCR assay. This is the immuneACCESS table as TCRdb keeps it, with only in-frame sequences that have V and J called. A part of the clones is gone; compared with another copy, unresolved V genes explain less than half, and the rest is unexplained. In all, the sample holds just under 35,000 clones, and 86% of those were seen once. Approximately 7.3% of the sample is taken by the ten largest. The time point label of this sample denotes: baseline before first vaccination. Sequences were derived from peripheral blood, sampled on day 0 of AZD1222 vaccination. All receptors derive from an adult in good health.

This clone turned up a few times. This sequence joins TRBV18 and TRBJ1-1; 8 bases map to TRBD1. This CDR3 comprises 15 residues. The V gene's germline CDR1 is KGHSH and CDR2 LQKENI. V trimming: 0 bases; J trimming: 5 bases; junction bases outside the gene matches: 5. The DNA for the CDR3 is TGTGCCAGCTCACCACCCGGACAGGGTGGAACTGAAGCTTTCTTT. It encodes CASSPPGQGGTEAFF.

The CDR3 bases are TGCAGCGTCCGTGGCTTCACAGGGGAGGATCAATACTATGGCTACACCTTC. Amino acid sequence: CSVRGFTGEDQYYGYTF. V gene TRBV29-1 combines with J gene TRBJ1-2; 7 bases map to TRBD1. CDR1 SQVTM and CDR2 ANQGSEA come from the germline V gene. The CDR3 is 17 residues long. Germline trimming cut 6 bases from V and 3 bases from J; bases unmatched to any gene: 19.

The rearrangement links TRBV2 to TRBJ2-2; D is possibly TRBD2 (5 bases). Trimming pared 11 bases from V and 2 bases from J, leaving 15 bases between. This CDR3 has 14 residues. Germline V gene data show CDR1 as SNHLY and CDR2 as FYNNEI. CDR3 sequence (DNA): TGTGCCTCAGCCGGCGGGTTCAACACCGGGGAGCTGTTTTTT. Amino acid sequence: CASAGGFNTGELFF.

The rearrangement joins TRBV2 to TRBJ2-3; D may be TRBD2 (7 bases). The germline V and J ends were trimmed by 0 bases and 8 bases, with 15 bases remaining between them. This CDR3 spans 15 amino acids. Germline loops: CDR1 SNHLY, CDR2 FYNNEI. CDR3 coding DNA: TGTGCCAGCAGTGAAGCGCTGGGGGGGCGGGGTACGCAGTATTTT. Its protein product is CASSEALGGRGTQYF.

This clone has just one count. V is TRBV15 and J is TRBJ1-2, with 7 bases identical to TRBD1. Per germline, CDR1 LNHNV and CDR2 YYDKDF (reference sequence). The CDR3 runs 16 residues. J was trimmed by 1 base and V by 5 bases; bases with no gene match: 10. CDR3 loop: CATSGWTGGYNYGYTF. DNA of the CDR3: TGTGCCACCAGCGGTTGGACAGGAGGTTATAACTATGGCTACACCTTC.

The V call is TRBV18, the J call TRBJ1-1; TRBD1 matches 7 bases. Losses at the gene ends were 2 bases for V and 2 bases for J; bases not matched to a gene: 8. Germline lookup yields CDR1 KGHSH and CDR2 LQKENI. This CDR3 region has 16 residues. CDR3 nucleotides: TGTGCCAGCTCACCATATGTACCAGGGGGAAACACTGAAGCTTTCTTT. Its protein is CASSPYVPGGNTEAFF.

The V gene is TRBV28, the J gene TRBJ2-7, with 14 bases that match TRBD2. The CDR3 sequence is 14 residues long. Germline V gene sequence: CDR1 MDHEN, CDR2 SYDVKM. V was pared by 4 bases and J by 6 bases, with 2 bases of the junction left unmatched. The DNA for the CDR3 is TGTGCCAGCAGTTCCGGGACTAGCGGGGGCGAGCAGTACTTC. This sequence encodes CASSSGTSGGEQYF.

The chain couples TRBV28 to TRBJ2-1; possibly TRBD2 for D (6 bases). The CDR3 runs to 14 residues. The V end was cut by 2 bases, the J end by 4 bases, with 9 bases between. Looked up from germline, CDR1 is MDHEN and CDR2 is SYDVKM. The CDR3 loop is CASSLAGTYNEQFF. CDR3 DNA: TGTGCCAGCAGTTTAGCGGGGACTTACAATGAGCAGTTCTTC.

This chain links TRBV6-6 with TRBJ1-5; TRBD1 matches 10 bases. This CDR3 comprises 14 residues. Trimming removed 8 bases from V and 5 bases from J; junction bases left unmatched: 6. Germline V lookup: CDR1 MNHNY, CDR2 SVGAGI (reference sequence). The chain's CDR3 is CASRMGQGYQPQHF. CDR3 nucleotides: TGTGCCAGCCGTATGGGACAGGGGTATCAGCCCCAGCATTTT.

The chain joins TRBV7-9 to TRBJ2-2; D unresolved. Germline V lookup: CDR1 SEHNR, CDR2 FQNEAQ (reference sequence). Trimming stripped 1 base from V and 7 bases from J, with 4 bases between. The CDR3 sequence is 12 residues long. This CDR3 reads CASSLGYGELFF. The CDR3 coding sequence is TGTGCCAGCAGCTTAGGGTACGGGGAGCTGTTTTTT.

The gene calls are TRBV7-2 and TRBJ2-3, with a possible D match to TRBD1 (6 bases). V was shortened by 1 base and J by 3 bases, with 17 bases between the two germline ends. CDR3 size: 17 residues. Germline CDR1 and CDR2: SGHTA and FQGNSA. This chain's CDR3 is CASSLDPQGRGTDTQYF. CDR3 nucleotide sequence: TGTGCCAGCAGCTTAGACCCACAGGGAAGGGGGACAGATACGCAGTATTTT. The full variable domain, with the rest looked up from reference TRBV7-2 and TRBJ2-3, is GAGVSQSPSNKVTEKGKDVELRCDPISGHTALYWYRQSLGQGLEFLIYFQGNSAPDKSGLPSDRFSAERTGGSVSTLTIQRTQQEDSAVYLCASSLDPQGRGTDTQYFGPGTRLTVL.

This clone occurred once. The J gene is TRBJ1-2, the V gene TRBV10-1; the D is unclear. The CDR3 is 10 residues long. Germline-derived CDR1 and CDR2 are WNHNN and SYGVQD (reference sequence). V was cut by 2 bases and J by 9 bases, with 4 bases left in between. The CDR3 spells CASSEKSYTF. In nucleotides, the CDR3 is TGCGCCAGCAGTGAGAAAAGCTACACCTTC.

The chain combines TRBV2 with TRBJ1-2, with D possibly being TRBD1 (5 bases). Between the trimmed V and J ends, which lost 6 bases and 4 bases, there was a span of 12 bases. The CDR3 runs 13 residues. Germline CDR1 and CDR2: SNHLY and FYNNEI. As DNA, the CDR3 is TGTGCCAGCAGAAAACAGGCCGGCTATGGCTACACCTTC. Its protein is CASRKQAGYGYTF. The variable domain in full, completed from reference TRBV2 and TRBJ1-2, reads EPEVTQTPSHQVTQMGQEVILRCVPISNHLYFYWYRQILGQKVEFLVSFYNNEISEKSEIFDDQFSVERPDGSNFTLKIRSTKLEDSAMYFCASRKQAGYGYTFGSGTRLTVV.

A remark on this clone: Other DNA sequences from this sample encode an identical CDR3 as well. V and J are TRBV9 and TRBJ2-3; D perhaps matches TRBD1 (6 bases). The V gene lost 3 bases and the J gene lost 0 bases, with 8 bases spanning the gap. Germline CDR1 is SGDLS and CDR2 is YYNGEE. This CDR3 spans 14 amino acids. The CDR3 loop reads CASSATGSTDTQYF. CDR3 DNA sequence: TGTGCCAGCAGCGCGACAGGTAGCACAGATACGCAGTATTTT. The full variable domain, in which reference TRBV9 and TRBJ2-3 provide the parts outside the CDR3, is DSGVTQTPKHLITATGQRVTLRCSPRSGDLSVYWYQQSLDQGLQFLIQYYNGEERAKGNILERFSAQQFPDLHSELNLSSLELGDSALYFCASSATGSTDTQYFGPGTRLTVL.

The chain carries TRBV7-2 and TRBJ1-4; 10 nucleotides match TRBD1. Germline CDR1 and CDR2: SGHTA and FQGNSA. There are 14 residues in the CDR3. V lost 8 bases and J lost 8; bases outside the gene matches: 8. CDR3 protein: CASSKGQGSEKLFF. CDR3 coding DNA: TGTGCCAGCTCCAAGGGACAGGGGAGCGAAAAACTGTTTTTT.

The J gene is TRBJ1-6, the V gene TRBV2; possibly TRBD1 for D (5 bases). Germline V lookup: CDR1 SNHLY, CDR2 FYNNEI. The CDR3 runs 17 residues. Between the trimmed V and J ends, which lost 1 base and 7 bases, there was a span of 17 bases. The CDR3 sequence: CASSEVSPTAGNSPLHF. The CDR3 region has the DNA TGTGCCAGCAGTGAAGTCTCCCCCACGGCAGGGAATTCACCCCTCCACTTT.

This clone was picked up a small number of times. The J gene is TRBJ2-7, the V gene TRBV27, with D tentatively TRBD2 (5 bases). V lost 5 bases and J lost 0, with 23 bases in between. This CDR3 is 18 amino acids long. CDR1 MNHEY and CDR2 SMNVEV come from the germline V gene (reference sequence). This CDR3 is CASSPNGLTATPSYEQYF. CDR3 nucleotides: TGTGCCAGCAGTCCAAACGGACTTACTGCGACCCCCTCCTACGAGCAGTACTTC.

The chain is built from TRBV9 and TRBJ2-7; 8 nucleotides align to TRBD1. This CDR3 comprises 15 residues. V shed 0 bases, J shed 0 bases, and the junction held 2 bases outside the gene matches. Germline V gives CDR1 SGDLS, CDR2 YYNGEE. The CDR3 coding sequence is TGTGCCAGCAGCGTAGGGGACAGGAGCTCCTACGAGCAGTACTTC. This sequence encodes CASSVGDRSSYEQYF. The full variable domain, with the rest looked up from reference TRBV9 and TRBJ2-7, is DSGVTQTPKHLITATGQRVTLRCSPRSGDLSVYWYQQSLDQGLQFLIQYYNGEERAKGNILERFSAQQFPDLHSELNLSSLELGDSALYFCASSVGDRSSYEQYFGPGTRLTVT.

The chain couples TRBV29-1 to TRBJ1-4; 9 bases are shared with TRBD1. The CDR3 totals 14 residues. J was trimmed by 4 bases and V by 7 bases; bases with no gene match: 7. CDR1 and CDR2 (germline): SQVTM, ANQGSEA. This CDR3 is CSAADRGDNEKLFF. Here the CDR3 DNA reads TGCAGCGCCGCCGACAGGGGGGATAATGAAAAACTGTTTTTT.

The chain links TRBV28 to TRBJ1-3; D is undetermined. Trimming cost V 6 bases and J 0 bases, with 6 bases left between them. In germline, CDR1 is MDHEN, CDR2 SYDVKM. The CDR3 has 13 residues. CDR3 DNA: TGTGCCAGCAGGTTCACCTCTGGAAACACCATATATTTT. It specifies CASRFTSGNTIYF.

The V and J genes are TRBV11-2 and TRBJ2-7; D is possibly TRBD1 (5 bases). The V and J ends lost 4 bases and 2 bases respectively, with 12 bases between them. The CDR3 has 14 amino acids. Germline values: CDR1 SGHAT, CDR2 FQNNGV. The chain's CDR3 is CASSSIQGPYEQYF. In DNA form, the CDR3 reads TGTGCCAGCAGCTCCATCCAGGGCCCCTACGAGCAGTACTTC.